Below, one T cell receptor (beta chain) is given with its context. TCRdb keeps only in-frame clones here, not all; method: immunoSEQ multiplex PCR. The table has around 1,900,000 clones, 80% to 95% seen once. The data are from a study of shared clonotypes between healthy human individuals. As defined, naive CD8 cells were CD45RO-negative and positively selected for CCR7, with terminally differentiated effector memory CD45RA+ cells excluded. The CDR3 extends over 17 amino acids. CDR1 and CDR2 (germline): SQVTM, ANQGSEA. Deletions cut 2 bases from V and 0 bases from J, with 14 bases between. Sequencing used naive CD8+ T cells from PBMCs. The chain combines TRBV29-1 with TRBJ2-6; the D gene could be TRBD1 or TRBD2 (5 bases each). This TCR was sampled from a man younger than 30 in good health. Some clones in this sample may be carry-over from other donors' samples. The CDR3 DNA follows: TGCAGCGTTGAAAGAAATGGGGGAGACTCTGGGGCCAACGTCCTGACTTTC. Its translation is CSVERNGGDSGANVLTF.